This T cell receptor beta chain was sequenced for a study of T cells after yellow fever vaccination. Using its own MiXCR run on the 5' RACE reads, TCRdb lists one record per CDR3 protein. The sample holds hundreds of thousands of distinct CDR3 sequences, 8.5% to 10% seen once. This CDR3 is 15 amino acids long. With V trimmed by 6 bases and J by 4 bases, 11 bases remained unmatched. Germline CDR1 reads SGHRS; CDR2 reads YFSETQ. The chain couples TRBV5-1 to TRBJ1-2, with 8 bases lining up with TRBD1. This TCR derives from a young man who received the YFV17D yellow fever vaccine. This material consisted of PBMCs, taken on the day of the first yellow fever vaccination. The CDR3 spells CASTIESTGVYGYTF. The CDR3 coding sequence is TGCGCCAGCACCATTGAATCGACAGGGGTCTATGGCTACACCTTC. Filled out from reference TRBV5-1 and TRBJ1-2, the complete variable domain reads KAGVTQTPRYLIKTRGQQVTLSCSPISGHRSVSWYQQTPGQGLQFLFEYFSETQRNKGNFPGRFSGRQFSNSRSEMNVSTLELGDSALYLCASTIESTGVYGYTFGSGTRLTVV.